A single sample gave rise to the 17 T cell receptor beta chains below, sequenced in a study of cytomegalovirus exposure and HLA in healthy donors. Primers for the PCR totalled 60 Vbeta and 13 Jbeta. Sequenced by immunoSEQ multiplex PCR; TCRdb stores in-frame clones only, minus some. The profile covers 130,000 to 150,000 clones, with over 60% appearing a single time and around 1.9% taken by the ten largest. Sequenced material: PBMCs. The origin of the receptors is a woman between 40 and 50 years old in good health and CMV-seronegative.

In this sample, this clone turned up once. The rearrangement joins TRBV2 to TRBJ1-6; weak D call: TRBD1 (6 bases). V lost 6 bases and J lost 6, with 15 bases in between. Per germline, CDR1 SNHLY and CDR2 FYNNEI. CDR3 size: 15 residues. CDR3 bases: TGTGCCAGCAGCCTCCGGGACATTTCTAATTCACCCCTCCACTTT. Protein: CASSLRDISNSPLHF.

The chain carries TRBV5-1 and TRBJ1-2; TRBD1 aligns across 7 bases. Germline V lookup: CDR1 SGHRS, CDR2 YFSETQ. J lost 2 bases, V lost 0 bases, and 1 base had no gene match. CDR3 length equals 14 residues. The CDR3 region has the DNA TGCGCCAGCAGCTTGGAGGGACAGAACTATGGCTACACCTTC. It encodes CASSLEGQNYGYTF.

V usage is TRBV7-9 and J usage is TRBJ2-2; TRBD2 agrees at 10 bases. CDR1 SEHNR and CDR2 FQNEAQ come from the germline V gene (reference sequence). The CDR3 consists of 17 residues. V lost 4 bases to trimming and J lost 0 bases; unmatched junction nucleotides: 5. CDR3 bases: TGTGCCAGCAGCTCCCTAGCGGGGGACGCGAACACCGGGGAGCTGTTTTTT. Protein sequence: CASSSLAGDANTGELFF.

In this sample, this clone turned up once. CDR3 protein: CASSERMTGTNEKLFF. The DNA for the CDR3 is TGCGCCAGCAGTGAGAGGATGACAGGGACTAATGAAAAACTGTTTTTT. V usage is TRBV10-2 and J usage is TRBJ1-4, with 7 bases lining up with TRBD1. The CDR3 loop spans 16 amino acids. Trimming at V came to 2 bases and at J to 2 bases, leaving 5 bases not matched to a gene. CDR1 is WSHSY and CDR2 is SAAADI in the germline V gene.

This chain connects TRBV5-4 to TRBJ1-2; D might be TRBD1 (6 bases). Germline lookup yields CDR1 SGHNT and CDR2 YYREEE (reference sequence). V lost 5 bases and J 0 bases, leaving 11 bases between the germline ends. The CDR3 covers 14 residues. The CDR3 region has the DNA TGTGCCAGCAGTCGAGGGGGGGCTAACTATGGCTACACCTTC. Translated: CASSRGGANYGYTF.

The rearrangement joins TRBV2 to TRBJ1-5, with a weak D call TRBD1 (6 bases). Between the trimmed V and J ends, which lost 6 bases and 0 bases, there was a span of 18 bases. Germline V gene lookup returns CDR1 SNHLY and CDR2 FYNNEI. The CDR3 runs 17 residues. CDR3 DNA: TGTGCCAGCAGCGTCTCTCGAGGGGGAAATAGCAATCAGCCCCAGCATTTT. Its translation: CASSVSRGGNSNQPQHF.

The rearrangement uses TRBV5-8 and TRBJ2-2; 10 nucleotides match TRBD1. V lost 6 bases and J lost 5; bases outside the gene matches: 4. The CDR3 has 14 amino acids. The germline V gene encodes CDR1 SGHTS and CDR2 YDEGEE. CDR3 in amino acids: CASNRDRGTGELFF. CDR3 nucleotide sequence: TGTGCCAGCAACCGGGACAGGGGAACCGGGGAGCTGTTTTTT.

This clone was observed a few times. V and J are TRBV14 and TRBJ1-3; D is possibly TRBD1 (6 bases). Per germline, CDR1 SGHDN and CDR2 FVKESK. The V and J ends lost 7 bases and 4 bases respectively, with 14 bases between them. The CDR3 length is 14 residues. CDR3 bases: TGTGCCAGCAAGAGGGGGACACCGGGAAACACCATATATTTT. Residues: CASKRGTPGNTIYF.

The V and J genes are TRBV4-1 and TRBJ2-3, with 9 bases matching TRBD2. The CDR3 runs to 17 residues. Looked up from germline, CDR1 is MGHRA and CDR2 is YSYEKL. J was trimmed by 9 bases and V by 3 bases; bases with no gene match: 16. CDR3 coding DNA: TGCGCCAGCAGCCAGACCGGGGTAGCGGGAGCTCCGCGCACGCAGTATTTT. Its protein is CASSQTGVAGAPRTQYF.

This clone was detected once. The chain links TRBV5-1 to TRBJ1-1; 9 nucleotides agree with TRBD1. Per germline, CDR1 SGHRS and CDR2 YFSETQ. The CDR3 loop spans 14 amino acids. Trimming took 0 bases from V and 10 from J; bases not matched to a gene: 7. Written as DNA, the CDR3 is TGCGCCAGCAGCTTGGCAGGGGTGGGACAGGGAGCTTTCTTT. Translating it yields CASSLAGVGQGAFF.

The chain couples TRBV6-6 to TRBJ1-2, with D hard to call. The germline gives CDR1 MNHNY, CDR2 SVGAGI (reference sequence). CDR3 length: 15 residues. Trimming cost V 4 bases and J 0 bases, with 12 bases left between them. As DNA, the CDR3 is TGTGCCAGCAGTTCCTCCGGGAGCCCTAACTATGGCTACACCTTC. It encodes CASSSSGSPNYGYTF.

The chain couples TRBV30 to TRBJ1-4; 9 nucleotides match TRBD1. Germline V lookup: CDR1 GTSNPN, CDR2 SVGIG (reference sequence). V lost 0 bases to trimming and J lost 7 bases; unmatched junction nucleotides: 6. The CDR3 runs 15 residues. CDR3 sequence: CAWSVHQTGGEKLFF. The CDR3 DNA reads as TGTGCCTGGAGTGTACACCAGACAGGGGGTGAAAAACTGTTTTTT.

This clone was seen once. The DNA of the CDR3 is TGTGCCTGGAGTGTAACCCCAGGGGTTGGCTACACCTTC. Residues: CAWSVTPGVGYTF. This rearrangement joins TRBV30 to TRBJ1-2; tentative D call: TRBD1 (6 bases). CDR3 length: 13 amino acids. Germline-derived CDR1 and CDR2 are GTSNPN and SVGIG (reference sequence). The germline V and J ends were trimmed by 0 bases and 7 bases, with 12 bases remaining between them.

The rearrangement uses TRBV30 and TRBJ2-6; tentative D call: TRBD2 (5 bases). V was clipped by 3 bases and J by 0 bases, with 12 bases between them. This CDR3 is built from 16 residues. CDR1 and CDR2 (germline): GTSNPN, SVGIG (reference sequence). The CDR3 loop is CAWRAGERSGANVLTF. The DNA of the CDR3 is TGTGCCTGGAGGGCGGGCGAGCGCTCTGGGGCCAACGTCCTGACTTTC. Filled out from reference TRBV30 and TRBJ2-6, the complete variable domain reads SQTIHQWPATLVQPVGSPLSLECTVEGTSNPNLYWYRQAAGRGLQLLFYSVGIGQISSEVPQNLSASRPQDRQFILSSKKLLLSDSGFYLCAWRAGERSGANVLTFGAGSRLTVL.

This sequence joins TRBV15 and TRBJ2-7; 10 nucleotides line up with TRBD2. This CDR3 is built from 16 residues. With V trimmed by 3 bases and J by 2 bases, 7 bases remained unmatched. CDR1 LNHNV and CDR2 YYDKDF come from the germline V gene (reference sequence). The CDR3 is CATSRATSGETYEQYF. As DNA, the CDR3 is TGTGCCACCAGCAGGGCAACTAGCGGGGAAACCTACGAGCAGTACTTC.

The V call is TRBV7-8, the J call TRBJ2-3; 9 bases are shared with TRBD1. This CDR3 has 15 amino acids. CDR1 and CDR2 (germline): SGHVS, FQNEAQ. J was trimmed by 2 bases and V by 5 bases; bases with no gene match: 5. The CDR3 DNA follows: TGTGCCAGCAGCGCTGGGACAGGGAACACAGATACGCAGTATTTT. It is translated as CASSAGTGNTDTQYF.

The rearrangement uses TRBV6-5 and TRBJ2-1; 7 bases fit TRBD2. This CDR3 has 15 residues. Losses at the gene ends were 2 bases for V and 5 bases for J; bases not matched to a gene: 6. The germline V gene encodes CDR1 MNHEY and CDR2 SVGAGI. This CDR3 is CASSYSGALDNEQFF. The CDR3 nucleotides are TGTGCCAGCAGTTACAGCGGGGCACTTGACAATGAGCAGTTCTTC.